This T cell receptor (beta chain) was observed in a study of beta chain features in type 1 diabetes. Study-level findings and limits: Among all four CD4+ subsets, Type 1 diabetes patients had TCRB CDR3s that were moderately but significantly shorter.

Comment on this clone: What it binds is unknown.

The CDR3 is 13 amino acids. In germline, CDR1 is MNHEY, CDR2 SVGAGI. V was clipped by 2 bases and J by 2 bases, with 7 bases between them. As every portion of the isolated RNA was reverse transcribed, the sequencing read expressed TCRB transcripts. Profiled with immunoSEQ multiplex PCR; TCRdb holds only in-frame clones, not every one. The sample carries hundreds of thousands of clones, approximately 31% recorded once. The V call is TRBV6-5, the J call TRBJ2-7, with D possibly matching TRBD2 (5 bases). This receptor was taken from a man in his late teens or twenties in good health. The sequenced sample was naive CD4+ T cells from blood. Here the CDR3 DNA reads TGTGCCAGCAGTTACACCGGGGCCTACGAGCAGTACTTC. This gives the protein CASSYTGAYEQYF.